One sample yielded the 27 T cell receptor beta chains listed below, sequenced in a study of blood T cell repertoires in COVID-19. The protocol was immunoSEQ multiplex PCR, while the TCRdb copy is restricted to in-frame clones and leaves out a portion. The repertoire holds about 38,000 clones, with 90% to 95% as singletons. The source material was peripheral blood. Receptors were obtained from a human donor with active COVID-19. The donor label of this sample is uncertain.

V gene TRBV7-6 combines with J gene TRBJ2-2; 8 positions agree with TRBD2. The germline CDR1 and CDR2 sequences are SGHVS and FNYEAQ. V lost 4 bases and J lost 1; bases outside the gene matches: 5. CDR3 length: 16 residues. DNA of the CDR3: TGTGCCAGCAGCTACGCCGGGACTAGGAACACCGGGGAGCTGTTTTTT. Protein sequence: CASSYAGTRNTGELFF.

This chain connects TRBV12-3 or TRBV12-4 to TRBJ2-1; tentatively, D is TRBD2 (7 bases). The CDR3 has 13 amino acids. Between the trimmed V and J ends, which lost 5 bases and 10 bases, there was a span of 15 bases. CDR3: CASSPLGGAEQFF. The CDR3 bases are TGTGCCAGCAGTCCGCTGGGGGGGGCCGAGCAGTTCTTC.

The genes are TRBV15 and TRBJ2-7, with 8 bases lining up with TRBD1. V lost 6 bases to trimming and J lost 1 base; unmatched junction nucleotides: 8. CDR3 size: 15 residues. CDR1 and CDR2 from the germline V gene are LNHNV and YYDKDF (reference sequence). Here the CDR3 DNA reads TGTGCCACCAGTCTGGACAGGGTCCGTTCCTACGAGCAGTACTTC. Translating gives CATSLDRVRSYEQYF.

This rearrangement joins TRBV28 to TRBJ1-2; a possible D gene is TRBD1 (6 bases). The germline gives CDR1 MDHEN, CDR2 SYDVKM. This CDR3 has 14 amino acids. Trimming took off 7 bases at V and 8 bases at J, with 20 bases between the two ends. The CDR3 coding sequence is TGTGCCAGCACCTCGGACAGCAAGTCGTTGGGCTACACCTTC. Protein: CASTSDSKSLGYTF.

This chain uses TRBV19 with TRBJ2-1; 13 nucleotides match TRBD2. The length of the CDR3 is 15 residues. V lost 6 bases, J lost 4 bases, and 3 bases stayed unmatched. Looked up from germline, CDR1 is LNHDA and CDR2 is SQIVND (reference sequence). The CDR3 region has the DNA TGTGCCAGTAGAGGACTAGCGGGGGCGTACAATGAGCAGTTCTTC. This encodes CASRGLAGAYNEQFF.

The DNA for the CDR3 is TGTGCCAGCAGCAGGGGGCCTAACACTGAAGCTTTCTTT. This encodes CASSRGPNTEAFF. This chain uses TRBV11-1 with TRBJ1-1, with TRBD1 matching 7 bases. Per germline, CDR1 SGHAT and CDR2 FQDESV (reference sequence). The CDR3 has 13 amino acids. V dropped 5 bases and J dropped 2; count of bases not matched to a gene: 2.

This clone was detected only once. The rearrangement uses TRBV10-3 and TRBJ2-3, with 7 nucleotides matching TRBD1. Germline lookup yields CDR1 ENHRY and CDR2 SYGVKD. V shed 7 bases, J shed 2 bases, and the junction held 9 bases outside the gene matches. The CDR3 has 15 residues. This chain's CDR3 is CAINNRDSATDTQYF. Here the CDR3 DNA reads TGTGCCATCAATAATCGGGACAGCGCCACAGATACGCAGTATTTT.

This rearrangement joins TRBV5-6 to TRBJ1-5; D gene uncertain. The V and J ends lost 1 base and 1 base respectively, with 9 bases between them. Germline loops: CDR1 SGHDT, CDR2 YYEEEE. This CDR3 has 15 residues. The CDR3 DNA follows: TGTGCCAGCAGCTTGACGGGTCTGAGCAATCAGCCCCAGCATTTT. It translates to CASSLTGLSNQPQHF.

The chain combines TRBV18 with TRBJ1-2; 9 bases are a match to TRBD1. Trimming at V came to 6 bases and at J to 7 bases, leaving 9 bases not matched to a gene. This CDR3 spans 14 amino acids. Germline V gene lookup returns CDR1 KGHSH and CDR2 LQKENI. Here the CDR3 DNA reads TGTGCCAGCTCGGCGGGACAGGGTATTGGTGGCTACACCTTC. Translated: CASSAGQGIGGYTF.

The V and J genes are TRBV11-2 and TRBJ1-4; D is unresolved. The CDR3 length is 15 residues. Deletions cut 5 bases from V and 2 bases from J, with 12 bases between. From germline, CDR1 is SGHAT and CDR2 FQNNGV. The CDR3 coding sequence is TGTGCCAGCAGCCGAAGAGGGCCCACTAATGAAAAACTGTTTTTT. This encodes CASSRRGPTNEKLFF.

This chain joins TRBV19 and TRBJ2-5, with 7 bases fitting TRBD1. This CDR3 is built from 13 residues. Germline lookup yields CDR1 LNHDA and CDR2 SQIVND (reference sequence). The J segment lost 5 bases and the V segment lost 4 bases, leaving 4 bases of the junction unmatched. CDR3 loop: CASSKTGLETQYF. The DNA of the CDR3 is TGTGCCAGTAGTAAGACAGGGCTCGAGACCCAGTACTTC. Complete variable domain (other parts from reference TRBV19 and TRBJ2-5): DGGITQSPKYLFRKEGQNVTLSCEQNLNHDAMYWYRQDPGQGLRLIYYSQIVNDFQKGDIAEGYSVSREKKESFPLTVTSAQKNPTAFYLCASSKTGLETQYFGPGTRLLVL.

The chain carries TRBV4-1 and TRBJ1-4, with D perhaps TRBD1 (5 bases). V shed 0 bases and J shed 7 bases, with 9 bases lying between them. Germline-derived CDR1 and CDR2 are MGHRA and YSYEKL. The CDR3 runs 14 residues. This chain's CDR3 is CASSQEGDFEKLFF. CDR3 DNA: TGCGCCAGCAGCCAAGAAGGGGATTTTGAAAAACTGTTTTTT.

The chain recombines TRBV27 with TRBJ2-1; TRBD1 aligns across 7 bases. CDR3 length equals 15 residues. Germline V lookup: CDR1 MNHEY, CDR2 SMNVEV (reference sequence). V lost 8 bases, J lost 2 bases, and 9 bases stayed unmatched. The CDR3 protein is CASGKGDSAYNEQFF. CDR3 coding DNA: TGTGCCAGCGGCAAGGGGGACAGTGCCTACAATGAGCAGTTCTTC.

The chain couples TRBV9 to TRBJ2-3; 12 nucleotides match TRBD2. The V gene's germline CDR1 is SGDLS and CDR2 YYNGEE. The V segment lost 2 bases and the J segment 4 bases; nucleotides outside the gene matches: 8. The CDR3 covers 17 residues. CDR3 sequence (DNA): TGTGCCAGCAGCGTGACGACTAGCGGGGGATACGCAGATACGCAGTATTTT. Translating it yields CASSVTTSGGYADTQYF.

DNA of the CDR3: TGCGCCAGCAGCCATCTAGGTTCCAATCAGCCCCAGCATTTT. Translated: CASSHLGSNQPQHF. This sequence joins TRBV4-1 and TRBJ1-5; D gene uncertain. This CDR3 has 14 amino acids. Germline lookup yields CDR1 MGHRA and CDR2 YSYEKL. Trimming stripped 3 bases from V and 3 bases from J, with 9 bases between.

The chain uses TRBV6-5 and TRBJ1-2, with D uncertain. The germline gives CDR1 MNHEY, CDR2 SVGAGI. Trimming shortened V by 6 bases and J by 9 bases, and 17 bases separated the two germline ends. The CDR3 totals 13 residues. CDR3 sequence reads: CASSQAGPDRYTF. CDR3 in DNA: TGTGCCAGCAGCCAAGCAGGCCCAGATCGCTACACCTTC.

This chain joins TRBV9 and TRBJ2-7, with D maybe TRBD1 (5 bases). The germline gives CDR1 SGDLS, CDR2 YYNGEE. V dropped 4 bases and J dropped 1 base, with 15 bases sitting between them. This CDR3 comprises 15 residues. CDR3 protein: CASSPQGGASYEQYF. The CDR3 DNA sequence: TGTGCCAGCAGCCCTCAGGGCGGCGCGTCCTACGAGCAGTACTTC.

V is TRBV4-3 and J is TRBJ2-7; tentative D call: TRBD2 (6 bases). Trimming took off 0 bases at V and 3 bases at J, with 15 bases between the two ends. The CDR3 is 16 amino acids. Germline V gives CDR1 LGHNA, CDR2 YSLEER. The CDR3 here is CASSQDEGRPGYEQYF. DNA of the CDR3: TGCGCCAGCAGCCAAGATGAGGGGAGGCCGGGCTACGAGCAGTACTTC.

The chain carries TRBV6-6 and TRBJ2-3; tentative D call: TRBD1 (6 bases). The V gene's germline CDR1 is MNHNY and CDR2 SVGAGI (reference sequence). This CDR3 has 15 amino acids. Trimming stripped 6 bases from V and 0 bases from J, with 13 bases between. CDR3 bases: TGTGCCAGCAGACTAGGACAGTTTAGCACAGATACGCAGTATTTT. Protein: CASRLGQFSTDTQYF.

The genes are TRBV5-5 and TRBJ2-7; TRBD1 matches at 10 bases. The CDR3 runs 15 residues. V shed 0 bases and J 4 bases; nucleotides not matched to a gene: 4. From germline, CDR1 is SGHKS and CDR2 YYEKEE (reference sequence). The CDR3 sequence: CASSLAGTGVYEQYF. CDR3 nucleotide sequence: TGTGCCAGCAGCTTGGCGGGGACAGGGGTGTACGAGCAGTACTTC. The variable domain in full, with the rest retrieved from reference TRBV5-5 and TRBJ2-7, is DAGVTQSPTHLIKTRGQQVTLRCSPISGHKSVSWYQQVLGQGPQFIFQYYEKEERGRGNFPDRFSARQFPNYSSELNVNALLLGDSALYLCASSLAGTGVYEQYFGPGTRLTVT.

The chain carries TRBV18 and TRBJ2-2; D not certain. V was shortened by 0 bases and J by 7 bases, with 9 bases between the two germline ends. CDR3 length: 14 residues. CDR1 KGHSH and CDR2 LQKENI come from the germline V gene. This chain's CDR3 is CASSPPRGLGELFF. In DNA form, the CDR3 reads TGTGCCAGCTCACCACCGCGAGGCCTCGGGGAGCTGTTTTTT. Full variable domain (remainder filled in from reference TRBV18 and TRBJ2-2): NAGVMQNPRHLVRRRGQEARLRCSPMKGHSHVYWYRQLPEEGLKFMVYLQKENIIDESGMPKERFSAEFPKEGPSILRIQQVVRGDSAAYFCASSPPRGLGELFFGEGSRLTVL.

This clone was seen just once. The V call is TRBV5-1, the J call TRBJ2-1; 7 nucleotides match TRBD1. V lost 4 bases, J lost 6 bases, and 13 bases stayed unmatched. Germline-derived CDR1 and CDR2 are SGHRS and YFSETQ. The length of the CDR3 is 16 residues. CDR3 amino acids: CASSRDSSFGTNEQFF. CDR3 bases: TGCGCCAGCAGCCGGGACAGCAGTTTTGGGACCAATGAGCAGTTCTTC.

V usage is TRBV27 and J usage is TRBJ2-7, with D possibly matching TRBD1 (6 bases). CDR1 and CDR2 (germline): MNHEY, SMNVEV (reference sequence). The CDR3 runs 18 residues. Trimming took off 2 bases at V and 2 bases at J, with 22 bases between the two ends. The CDR3 is CASSLQNPGVGATYEQYF. CDR3 nucleotide sequence: TGTGCCAGCAGTTTACAGAATCCAGGGGTAGGGGCCACCTACGAGCAGTACTTC.

The chain uses TRBV7-9 and TRBJ1-1; weak D call: TRBD1 (6 bases). V gave up 0 bases and J gave up 4 bases, with 15 bases separating them. The V gene's germline CDR1 is SEHNR and CDR2 FQNEAQ (reference sequence). The CDR3 sequence is 16 residues long. Here the CDR3 reads CASSLAVGARSTEAFF. CDR3 DNA: TGTGCCAGCAGCTTAGCGGTGGGGGCTCGAAGCACTGAAGCTTTCTTT. Drawing the rest from reference TRBV7-9 and TRBJ1-1, the complete variable domain is DTGVSQNPRHKITKRGQNVTFRCDPISEHNRLYWYRQTLGQGPEFLTYFQNEAQLEKSRLLSDRFSAERPKGSFSTLEIQRTEQGDSAMYLCASSLAVGARSTEAFFGQGTRLTVV.

The chain has TRBV4-1 and TRBJ2-1, with TRBD2 matching 7 bases. This CDR3 is 17 amino acids long. The ends lost 1 base at V and 0 bases at J; junction bases unmatched: 6. CDR1 MGHRA and CDR2 YSYEKL come from the germline V gene. The CDR3 nucleotides are TGCGCCAGCAGCCAAGCATTAACTAGCGTCTCCTACAATGAGCAGTTCTTC. This encodes CASSQALTSVSYNEQFF.

The rearrangement uses TRBV19 and TRBJ2-7; weak D call: TRBD1 (6 bases). This CDR3 is 15 amino acids long. Trimming shortened V by 6 bases and J by 6 bases, and 21 bases separated the two germline ends. CDR1 and CDR2 from the germline V gene are LNHDA and SQIVND (reference sequence). CDR3 loop: CASRTDRSGLGEQYF. The CDR3 bases are TGTGCCAGTAGAACCGACAGGTCTGGGCTCGGCGAGCAGTACTTC.

This CDR3 reads CAISSITGARSGNTIYF. The CDR3 DNA sequence: TGTGCCATCAGTTCGATTACAGGGGCCCGCTCTGGAAACACCATATATTTT. J is TRBJ1-3 and V is TRBV10-3; 7 nucleotides match TRBD1. After removal of 5 bases from V and 0 bases from J, the junction contained 10 bases not matched to a gene. Looked up from germline, CDR1 is ENHRY and CDR2 is SYGVKD. This CDR3 is built from 17 residues.